What follows is one TCR beta chain and its context. The sample holds a few counts of this clone. Its specific antigen is unknown. Base qualities are missing; no much larger clone stands one base away. The collaborating institutions used their own protocols to collect whole blood in K2EDTA tubes. For TCRbeta analysis, collaborators shipped samples as frozen whole blood, isolated PBMCs, or DNA extracted from either of those sample types. This sample is drawn from a study of blood T cell repertoires in COVID-19 (TCRdb year 2020). With regard to the full study: The collaborator samples originated in the United States, Italy and Spain and spanned the acute and convalescent phases of COVID-19. The material from the prospective study consisted of cDNA or gDNA derived from T cells, B-cell-depleted T cells, or PBMCs. Subjects who had been exposed to COVID-19, were actively infected with it, or had recovered from it provided the deeply sampled blood TCRbeta repertoires that made up the dataset. The repertoires were released in a freely available public database intended as a resource for research on the immune response to SARS-CoV-2. The samples were drawn from the first 160 participants of the ongoing ImmuneRACE study and from 950 to 1,500 subjects provided by 6 global collaborators. Nearly every sample came with metadata listing a de-identified subject ID, COVID-19 status, age in years and sex. HLA class I and class II types, where available, came from metadata supplied by the sample provider rather than from assay-based typing. Overall study results and their limits: The amount of clinical and demographic metadata varied by source and participant and was provided uncurated.

TCRbeta CDR3 regions were amplified from genomic DNA using the immunoSEQ Assay, a bias-controlled multiplex PCR. As for how the authors treated the data: Nucleated cell counts per sample were estimated from amplification of reference gene primers within the assay. To quantify the absolute abundance of each unique TCRbeta CDR3 rearrangement, sequence reads were collapsed and filtered. For each sample, productive Simpson clonality was calculated as the square root of Simpson's diversity index over productive rearrangements. TCRdb's version of the immuneACCESS table is confined to in-frame rearrangements and falls short of the full clone set. An unresolved V gene accounts for under half of the shortfall where checked; the remainder is of unknown origin. V and J calls and clone size are those listed in that table; D and trimming were worked out from the DNA. A total of 95,000 to 100,000 clones appear in this sample, over 70% of them only once. The ten largest clones add up to approximately 11% of the sample.

Via the germline V gene (reference sequence), CDR1 is LNHDA and CDR2 SQIVND. V drops 5 bases and J drops 6 bases, leaving 19 bases in between. From cysteine to phenylalanine, the CDR3 is 15 amino acids long. The retained sequence is limited to the CDR3, 45 bases, with the frame set at the first base. The TCR was taken from a woman aged 80 or over with acute or convalescent COVID-19. Sequencing was carried out using peripheral blood. Recombination linked TRBV19 to TRBJ1-2; matching of 6 bases hints at TRBD1 as the D gene. The DNA sequence reads TGTGCCAGTAGTGTAACCGGGACAAGATCACATGGCTACACCTTC. It encodes CASSVTGTRSHGYTF.